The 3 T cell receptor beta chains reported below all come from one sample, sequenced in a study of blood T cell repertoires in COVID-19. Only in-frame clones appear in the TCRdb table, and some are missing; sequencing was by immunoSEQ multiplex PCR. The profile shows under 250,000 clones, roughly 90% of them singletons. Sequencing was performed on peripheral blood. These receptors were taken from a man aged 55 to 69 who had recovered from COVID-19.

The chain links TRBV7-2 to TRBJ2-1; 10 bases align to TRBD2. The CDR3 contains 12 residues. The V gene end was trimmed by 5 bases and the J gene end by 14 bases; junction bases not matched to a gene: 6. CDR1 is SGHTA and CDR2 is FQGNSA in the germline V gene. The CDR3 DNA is TGTGCCAGCAGCACACCGGGACTAGCGAAGTTCTTC. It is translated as CASSTPGLAKFF.

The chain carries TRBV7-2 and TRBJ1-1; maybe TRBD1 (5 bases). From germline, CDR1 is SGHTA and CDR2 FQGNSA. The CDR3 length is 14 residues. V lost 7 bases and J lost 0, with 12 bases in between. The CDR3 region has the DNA TGTGCCAGCAACTCAGGGTCGCTGAACACTGAAGCTTTCTTT. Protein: CASNSGSLNTEAFF.

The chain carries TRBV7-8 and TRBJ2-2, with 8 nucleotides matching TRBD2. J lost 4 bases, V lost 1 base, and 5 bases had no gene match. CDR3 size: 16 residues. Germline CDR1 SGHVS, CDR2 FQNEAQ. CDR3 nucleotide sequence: TGTGCCAGCAGCTTAGAGGGACTAGGGGGCACCGGGGAGCTGTTTTTT. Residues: CASSLEGLGGTGELFF. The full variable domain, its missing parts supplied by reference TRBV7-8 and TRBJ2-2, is GAGVSQSPRYKVAKRGQDVALRCDPISGHVSLFWYQQALGQGPEFLTYFQNEAQLDKSGLPSDRFFAERPEGSVSTLKIQRTQQEDSAVYLCASSLEGLGGTGELFFGEGSRLTVL.